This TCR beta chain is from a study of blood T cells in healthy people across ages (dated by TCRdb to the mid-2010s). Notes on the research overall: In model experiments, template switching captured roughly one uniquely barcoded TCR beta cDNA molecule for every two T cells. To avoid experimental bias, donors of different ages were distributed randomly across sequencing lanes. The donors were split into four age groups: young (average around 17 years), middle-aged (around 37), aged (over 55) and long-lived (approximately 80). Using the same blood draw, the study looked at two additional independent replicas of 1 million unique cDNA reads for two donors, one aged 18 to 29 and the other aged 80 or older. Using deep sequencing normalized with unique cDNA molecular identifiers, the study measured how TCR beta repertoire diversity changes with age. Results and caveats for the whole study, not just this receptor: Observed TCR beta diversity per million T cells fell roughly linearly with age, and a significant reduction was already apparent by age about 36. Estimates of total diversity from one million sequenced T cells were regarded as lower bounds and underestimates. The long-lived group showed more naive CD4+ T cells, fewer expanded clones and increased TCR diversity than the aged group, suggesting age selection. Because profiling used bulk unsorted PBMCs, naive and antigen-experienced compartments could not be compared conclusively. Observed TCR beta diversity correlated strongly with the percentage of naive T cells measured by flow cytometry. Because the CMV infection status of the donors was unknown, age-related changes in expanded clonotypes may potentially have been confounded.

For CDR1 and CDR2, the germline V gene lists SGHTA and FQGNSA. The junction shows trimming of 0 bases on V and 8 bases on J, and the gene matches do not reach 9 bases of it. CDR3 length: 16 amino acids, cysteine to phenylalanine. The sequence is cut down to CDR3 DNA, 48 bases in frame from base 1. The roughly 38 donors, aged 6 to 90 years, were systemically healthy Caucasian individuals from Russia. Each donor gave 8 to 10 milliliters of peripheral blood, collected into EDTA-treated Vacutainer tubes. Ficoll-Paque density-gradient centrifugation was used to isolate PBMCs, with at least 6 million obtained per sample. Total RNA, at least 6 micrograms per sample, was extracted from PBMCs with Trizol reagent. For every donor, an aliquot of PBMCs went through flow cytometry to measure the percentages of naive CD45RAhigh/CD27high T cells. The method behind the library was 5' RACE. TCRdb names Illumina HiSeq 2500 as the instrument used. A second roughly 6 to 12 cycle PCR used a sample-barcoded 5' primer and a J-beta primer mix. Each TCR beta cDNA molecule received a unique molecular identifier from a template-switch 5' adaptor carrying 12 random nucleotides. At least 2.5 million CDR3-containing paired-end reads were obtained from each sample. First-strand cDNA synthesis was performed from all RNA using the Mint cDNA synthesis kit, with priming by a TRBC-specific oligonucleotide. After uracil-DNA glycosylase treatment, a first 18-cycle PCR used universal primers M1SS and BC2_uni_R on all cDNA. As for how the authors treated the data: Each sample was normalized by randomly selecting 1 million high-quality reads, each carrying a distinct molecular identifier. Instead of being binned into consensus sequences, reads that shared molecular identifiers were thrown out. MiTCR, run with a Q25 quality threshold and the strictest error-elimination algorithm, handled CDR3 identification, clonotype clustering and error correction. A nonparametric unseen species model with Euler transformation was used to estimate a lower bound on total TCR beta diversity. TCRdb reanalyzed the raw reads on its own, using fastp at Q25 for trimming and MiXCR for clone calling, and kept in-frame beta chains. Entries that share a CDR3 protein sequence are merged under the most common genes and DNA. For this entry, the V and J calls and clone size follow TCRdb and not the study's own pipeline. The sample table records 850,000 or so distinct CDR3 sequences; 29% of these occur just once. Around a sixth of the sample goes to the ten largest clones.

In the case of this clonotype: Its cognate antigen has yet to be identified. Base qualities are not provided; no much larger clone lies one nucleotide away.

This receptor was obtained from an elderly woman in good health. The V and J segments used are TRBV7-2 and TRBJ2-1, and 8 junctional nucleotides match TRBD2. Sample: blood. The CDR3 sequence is CASSLARRGAEDEQFF. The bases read TGTGCCAGCAGCTTAGCAAGGCGGGGGGCGGAGGATGAGCAGTTCTTC.